This T cell receptor beta chain was recorded in a study of cytomegalovirus exposure and HLA in healthy donors. A multiplex PCR was run with 60 Vbeta primers and 13 Jbeta primers. TCRdb's copy holds only in-frame clones and misses some; the assay was immunoSEQ multiplex PCR. This table holds around 130,000 clones, 75% to 80% found once. The ends were cut back, 6 bases at V and 8 bases at J, with 17 bases in the middle. The germline V gene encodes CDR1 LNHDA and CDR2 SQIVND (reference sequence). The CDR3 length is 14 residues. This receptor was obtained from a woman in her sixties in good health and CMV-seronegative. The genes are TRBV19 and TRBJ2-1; D is undetermined. Input material: PBMCs. The DNA for the CDR3 is TGTGCCAGTAGAAGAGGCATGAGTTACGATGAGCAGTTCTTC. It is translated as CASRRGMSYDEQFF. Variable domain in full (rest from reference TRBV19 and TRBJ2-1): DGGITQSPKYLFRKEGQNVTLSCEQNLNHDAMYWYRQDPGQGLRLIYYSQIVNDFQKGDIAEGYSVSREKKESFPLTVTSAQKNPTAFYLCASRRGMSYDEQFFGPGTRLTVL.